This T cell receptor beta chain was found in a study of cytotoxic CD8 clonotypes in ibrutinib-treated CLL. Assay: immunoSEQ multiplex PCR; the TCRdb copy retains only in-frame clones and omits some. The table includes approximately 280,000 clones, 60% to 80% detected once. This clone has just one count. The target antigen is unknown. This CDR3 is built from 14 residues. V lost 2 bases and J lost 5; bases outside the gene matches: 4. The germline V gene has CDR1 MNHEY and CDR2 SMNVEV (reference sequence). Broader study findings: Exceeding age-matched healthy donors, baseline clonality also tracked the counts of circulating CD8+ T cells. Public clonotypes, an uncommon group, contracted or remained stable on treatment.

The TCR was taken from a human donor with chronic lymphocytic leukemia. The J gene is TRBJ2-3, the V gene TRBV27, with TRBD1 matching over 7 bases. Sequencing used PBMCs, obtained at disease progression, from a patient treated with ibrutinib. Here the CDR3 reads CASSLRDSQDTQYF. CDR3 sequence (DNA): TGTGCCAGCAGTTTAAGGGACAGCCAAGATACGCAGTATTTT.